The 8 T cell receptor beta chains in this list originate from one sample, sequenced in a study of cytomegalovirus exposure and HLA in healthy donors. PCR used 60 Vbeta primers and 13 Jbeta primers. The repertoire was sequenced with immunoSEQ multiplex PCR; TCRdb's copy has only in-frame clones and lacks some. The table records about 190,000 clones, 75% to 85% of them present only once. Material: PBMCs. The receptors were sampled from a young woman in good health and CMV-seronegative.

This sequence joins TRBV9 and TRBJ2-2; 10 bases match TRBD2. In germline, CDR1 is SGDLS, CDR2 YYNGEE. The CDR3 is 17 amino acids. Trimming cost V 4 bases and J 5 bases; bases outside gene matches: 11. The CDR3 DNA sequence: TGTGCCAGCAGCCTTGGGGCTAGCGGGAGCGTGACCGGGGAGCTGTTTTTT. This gives the protein CASSLGASGSVTGELFF.

The CDR3 loop reads CASSSIGQMNTEAFF. In nucleotides, the CDR3 is TGTGCCAGCAGCTCAATCGGACAGATGAACACTGAAGCTTTCTTT. The chain couples TRBV13 to TRBJ1-1, with a weak D call TRBD1 (6 bases). Germline CDR1 and CDR2: PRHDT and FYEKMQ (reference sequence). This CDR3 is 15 amino acids long. V was trimmed by 4 bases and J by 0 bases, leaving 12 bases between them.

The V call is TRBV19, the J call TRBJ2-7; tentative D call: TRBD2 (6 bases). CDR1 LNHDA and CDR2 SQIVND come from the germline V gene (reference sequence). V was cut by 4 bases and J by 5 bases, with 9 bases left in between. This CDR3 has 12 residues. CDR3 DNA sequence: TGTGCCAGTAGTAGGGGAGGCGACGAGCAGTACTTC. Its translation: CASSRGGDEQYF.

This clone is a singleton in its sample. V and J are TRBV9 and TRBJ2-3; the D gene is possibly TRBD1 (6 bases). Trimming pared 5 bases from V and 5 bases from J, leaving 18 bases between. Looked up from germline, CDR1 is SGDLS and CDR2 is YYNGEE. The CDR3 consists of 15 residues. The CDR3 reads CASRPSQGRGDTQYF. Here the CDR3 DNA reads TGTGCCAGCAGGCCGAGTCAGGGCAGGGGAGATACGCAGTATTTT.

The V and J genes are TRBV29-1 and TRBJ2-3, with D maybe TRBD1 (5 bases). V lost 4 bases and J 9 bases, leaving 11 bases between the germline ends. This CDR3 is built from 11 residues. Germline-derived CDR1 and CDR2 are SQVTM and ANQGSEA. In DNA, the CDR3 is TGCAGCGTTGGCTCAGGGTCCACGCAGTATTTT. Protein product: CSVGSGSTQYF.

The CDR3 protein is CASSSLGGRETQYF. DNA of the CDR3: TGTGCCAGCAGTTCCCTCGGGGGGCGGGAGACCCAGTACTTC. The V and J genes are TRBV2 and TRBJ2-5; possibly TRBD2 for D (7 bases). The CDR3 totals 14 residues. The ends were cut back, 5 bases at V and 5 bases at J, with 15 bases in the middle. CDR1 and CDR2 (germline): SNHLY, FYNNEI.

This chain uses TRBV28 with TRBJ2-7, with a possible D match to TRBD2 (6 bases). V lost 7 bases and J lost 3, with 16 bases in between. CDR3 size: 14 residues. Germline V CDR1 and CDR2: MDHEN, SYDVKM. The CDR3 nucleotides read TGTGCCAGCACCGACGCAGGGAGGATCTACGAGCAGTACTTC. Translating it yields CASTDAGRIYEQYF.

The chain uses TRBV2 and TRBJ1-1, with a weak D call TRBD1 (6 bases). V dropped 5 bases and J dropped 1 base, with 8 bases sitting between them. Germline V CDR1 and CDR2: SNHLY, FYNNEI. This CDR3 contains 13 residues. For the CDR3, the DNA is TGTGCCAGCAGTTTGACAGGGAACACTGAAGCTTTCTTT. Amino acids: CASSLTGNTEAFF.